These 5 T cell receptor beta chains originate from one sample sequenced in a study of shared clonotypes between healthy human individuals. Measured with immunoSEQ multiplex PCR; TCRdb has only the in-frame clones, and not every one. The table records some 580,000 clones, 95% to 98% of them present only once. Sequencing used naive CD4+ T cells sorted from blood. The subset was: CD45RA+ positively selected. Receptors were obtained from a woman between 25 and 40 years old in good health.

The chain is built from TRBV5-5 and TRBJ1-3; no clear D. CDR3 size: 12 residues. The V end lost 0 bases, the J end lost 5 bases, and 3 bases lay between the germline ends. The germline V gene has CDR1 SGHKS and CDR2 YYEKEE (reference sequence). This CDR3 reads CASSLGRNTIYF. The CDR3 nucleotides read TGTGCCAGCAGCTTGGGGAGAAACACCATATATTTT.

The V gene is TRBV27, the J gene TRBJ2-5; 7 nucleotides match TRBD2. The J call is in doubt because the DNA end fits TRBJ2-7 better. CDR1 and CDR2 from the germline V gene are MNHEY and SMNVEV (reference sequence). The CDR3 contains 11 residues. The CDR3 loop reads CASRRELEQYF. In DNA form, the CDR3 reads TGTGCCAGCAGGCGGGAGCTCGAGCAGTACTTC.

The chain joins TRBV9 to TRBJ2-7, with D maybe TRBD2 (6 bases). Trimming cost V 3 bases and J 3 bases, with 16 bases left between them. CDR3 size: 15 residues. CDR1 and CDR2 (germline): SGDLS, YYNGEE. The CDR3 spells CASSARLESYYEQYF. The CDR3 nucleotides read TGTGCCAGCAGCGCCCGACTAGAGTCCTACTACGAGCAGTACTTC.

The V and J genes are TRBV6-1 and TRBJ1-2; TRBD1 matches 9 bases. CDR1 MNHNS and CDR2 SASEGT come from the germline V gene. The CDR3 totals 14 residues. With V trimmed by 6 bases and J by 6 bases, 8 bases remained unmatched. The CDR3 nucleotides read TGTGCCAGCAGCAGAAACAGGGGGCAGGATGGCTACACCTTC. Translating it yields CASSRNRGQDGYTF.

The chain couples TRBV5-6 to TRBJ1-2; 7 bases map to TRBD1. The CDR3 contains 15 residues. Per the germline V gene, CDR1 is SGHDT and CDR2 is YYEEEE. After removal of 4 bases from V and 7 bases from J, the junction contained 13 bases not matched to a gene. The CDR3 nucleotides are TGTGCCAGCAGCCCGAGGGGGCAGAGACCGGGTGGCTACACCTTC. Its translation: CASSPRGQRPGGYTF. Looking up the rest from reference TRBV5-6 and TRBJ1-2 gives the full variable domain: DAGVTQSPTHLIKTRGQQVTLRCSPKSGHDTVSWYQQALGQGPQFIFQYYEEEERQRGNFPDRFSGHQFPNYSSELNVNALLLGDSALYLCASSPRGQRPGGYTFGSGTRLTVV.